A selection of T cell receptor beta chains follows, all from one sample in a study of T cells in Graves' hyperthyroidism and ophthalmopathy. TCRdb analysed the multiplex PCR reads with MiXCR anew, one entry per CDR3 protein. In the table there are about 500,000 distinct CDR3 sequences, about 16% of which are singletons. Material: blood. The source of these receptors is a woman aged 30 to 39 with Graves' ophthalmopathy. Each CDR3 is given with its conserved first and last residue. A D gene is named only where the DNA matches it firmly. Part of the rows lack a size; the others show once, few, many or a class for expanded clones.

TRBD2,TRBJ2-7,few,TRBV27,TGTGCCAGCCGCCTAGCGGAACAGGAAGACGAGCAGTACTTC,CASRLAEQEDEQYF
NA,TRBJ1-4,few,TRBV5-6,TGTGCCAGCAGCCAGGGGTCAGACAGTAATGAAAAACTGTTTTTT,CASSQGSDSNEKLFF
NA,TRBJ2-1,few,TRBV6-1,TGTGCCAGCAGCCGGGACCCGGCAGATCAGCAGTTCTTC,CASSRDPADQQFF
TRBD2,TRBJ2-1,NA,TRBV9,TGTGCCAGCAGCTCCCTAGCGGGAGATTCCTACAATGAGCAGTTCTTC,CASSSLAGDSYNEQFF
NA,TRBJ1-2,few,TRBV7-9,TGTGCCAGCAGCCCCTGGGACCTTAACTATGGCTACACCTTC,CASSPWDLNYGYTF
NA,TRBJ1-5,many,TRBV28,TGTGCCAGCAGTTTAGTGGGGGTTCAGCCCCAGCATTTT,CASSLVGVQPQHF
TRBD1,TRBJ1-2,many,TRBV2,TGTGCCAGCAGCTATCGGACAGGGGGCAATGGCTACACCTTC,CASSYRTGGNGYTF
NA,TRBJ1-5,NA,TRBV11-3,TGTGCCAGCAGCCCAGTAACTCGGGGGAGAAGAAATCAGCCCCAGCATTTT,CASSPVTRGRRNQPQHF
TRBD2,TRBJ2-7,NA,TRBV28,TGTGCCAGCAGTTTAAAGACTAGCGTTTACGAGCAGTACTTC,CASSLKTSVYEQYF
TRBD2,TRBJ2-3,NA,TRBV6-1,TGTGCCAGCAACGAAGGGAGGGCAGATACGCAGTATTTT,CASNEGRADTQYF
NA,TRBJ2-1,many,TRBV7-8,TGTGCCAGCAGCTTCGGGACTCCCGGAGGTAGTGAGCAGTTCTTC,CASSFGTPGGSEQFF
NA,TRBJ1-2,NA,TRBV20-1,TGCAGTGCCCCAGATAACTATGGCTACACCTTC,CSAPDNYGYTF
TRBD1,TRBJ2-7,few,TRBV6-5,TGTGCCAGCAGTTACTCCGGGGACAGGGGGACCTACGAGCAGTACTTC,CASSYSGDRGTYEQYF
NA,TRBJ2-1,many,TRBV12-3/TRBV12-4,TGTGCCAGCAGTTTGAGGCCAAACGGAGGTCTTGGCAATGAGCAGTTCTTC,CASSLRPNGGLGNEQFF
NA,TRBJ2-7,many,TRBV28,TGTGCCAGCAGTGTGGACCCATGGGAGCAGTACTTC,CASSVDPWEQYF
NA,TRBJ2-2,NA,TRBV18,TGTGCCAGCTCACCCCGGGCAGGAGCCACCGGGGAGCTGTTTTTT,CASSPRAGATGELFF
NA,TRBJ1-5,NA,TRBV11-1,TGTGCCAGCAGCTTAGAGTTCAGGGATCAGCCCCAGCATTTT,CASSLEFRDQPQHF
TRBD1,TRBJ2-7,many,TRBV10-3,TGTGCCATCACCGTAGACAGGGCGAGTAGGGAGCAGTACTTC,CAITVDRASREQYF
NA,TRBJ2-3,many,TRBV20-1,TGCAGTGCTAGAGATGGCGAGGGGGAGGGCCCGTCAGATACGCAGTATTTT,CSARDGEGEGPSDTQYF
TRBD1,TRBJ1-5,many,TRBV20-1,TGCAGTGCTAGAGTTCCTGGGACAGTGAATCAGCCCCAGCATTTT,CSARVPGTVNQPQHF
NA,TRBJ2-3,many,TRBV15,TGTGCCACCAGCAGCCTAGACAGCACAGATACGCAGTATTTT,CATSSLDSTDTQYF
NA,TRBJ2-2,NA,TRBV5-1,TGCGCCAGCAGCCCCCAAAAGGGGCTCGGGGAGCTGTTTTTT,CASSPQKGLGELFF
TRBD2,TRBJ2-1,once,TRBV7-8,TGTGCCAGCAGCTTAAATAGCGGGAGCCACAATGAGCAGTTCTTC,CASSLNSGSHNEQFF
TRBD1,TRBJ2-1,few,TRBV7-9,TGTGCCAGCAGTCGGTTCAGGGGGAGCTCCTACAATGAGCAGTTCTTC,CASSRFRGSSYNEQFF
NA,TRBJ2-3,many,TRBV5-1,TGCGCCAGCAGCTTGGGAGACTTTGTTAGCACAGATACGCAGTATTTT,CASSLGDFVSTDTQYF
NA,TRBJ2-7,few,TRBV6-1,TGTGCCAGCAGTGAAGGGCCGGCCGCCTACGAGCAGTACTTC,CASSEGPAAYEQYF